This note documents a single T cell receptor beta chain sequence. Its antigen is unknown. One base away lies a much larger clone, so this may be a sequencing read error. The data originate from a study of CD8 T cells in ankylosing spondylitis. General study results and limits: Certain motif variants had earlier been reported in reactive arthritis synovial fluid and blood. Clones tied to disease were said to be significantly enriched in matched ankylosing spondylitis synovial fluid.

Quantitative 5'-RACE with molecular barcodes produced the TCR beta libraries. One entry per CDR3 protein results from TCRdb running MiXCR on the 5' RACE reads. The sample has some 220,000 distinct CDR3 sequences, approximately 8.4% seen once. The CDR3 spans 13 residues. CDR1 DFQATT and CDR2 SNEGSKA come from the germline V gene (reference sequence). The sample was blood, either unsorted or a sorted T cell fraction (not recorded which). The origin of this receptor is a female donor with ankylosing spondylitis or in good health (not recorded which). The chain couples TRBV20-1 to TRBJ1-5, with a tentative D call TRBD1 (5 bases). This chain's CDR3 is CSSSWGVNQPQHF. CDR3 in DNA: TGCAGTTCTAGCTGGGGGGTCAATCAGCCCCAGCATTTT.